The 22 T cell receptor beta chains reported below all come from one sample, sequenced in a study of blood T cell repertoires in COVID-19. Sequenced by immunoSEQ multiplex PCR; TCRdb stores in-frame clones only, minus some. Of 300,000 to 450,000 clones in the sample, roughly 90% are singletons; the top ten hold over 1%. The sequenced sample was PBMCs or T cells enriched from blood (not recorded which). The receptor set was obtained from a woman aged 25 to 39 who had been exposed to COVID-19.

The chain links TRBV27 to TRBJ2-7; 14 bases line up with TRBD2. Looked up from germline, CDR1 is MNHEY and CDR2 is SMNVEV (reference sequence). Trimming took 0 bases from V and 4 from J; bases not matched to a gene: 8. CDR3 length: 18 amino acids. The CDR3 loop is CASSLSPGLAGDRYEQYF. DNA for the CDR3: TGTGCCAGCAGTTTATCACCGGGACTAGCGGGAGATAGGTACGAGCAGTACTTC.

This rearrangement joins TRBV19 to TRBJ1-1, with D possibly matching TRBD1 (5 bases). CDR1 and CDR2 from the germline V gene are LNHDA and SQIVND (reference sequence). Trimming took 7 bases from V and 6 from J, leaving 24 bases between them. The CDR3 length is 16 residues. The CDR3 DNA is TGTGCCAGTATCTGGAAAATAGCGGGGGTGAAGGCTGAAGCTTTCTTT. It codes for CASIWKIAGVKAEAFF.

The rearrangement uses TRBV28 and TRBJ2-1, with TRBD2 matching 11 bases. Germline V gene sequence: CDR1 MDHEN, CDR2 SYDVKM. The CDR3 loop spans 15 amino acids. J lost 4 bases, V lost 7 bases, and 6 bases had no gene match. The CDR3 is CASTSSGRAYNEQFF. DNA of the CDR3: TGTGCCAGCACCAGTAGCGGGAGGGCTTACAATGAGCAGTTCTTC.

The V gene is TRBV3-1 (or the pseudogene TRBV3-2), the J gene TRBJ2-2; D is perhaps TRBD1 (5 bases). Trimming took 1 base from V and 3 from J, leaving 18 bases between them. This CDR3 spans 18 amino acids. Germline loops: CDR1 LGHDT, CDR2 YNNKEL (reference sequence). In nucleotides, the CDR3 is TGTGCCAGCAGCCAAGTGGGCAGGGTTTTTGAACACACCGGGGAGCTGTTTTTT. Its protein product is CASSQVGRVFEHTGELFF.

With regard to this clone: The sample contains more than one DNA sequence encoding this CDR3. The V and J genes are TRBV18 and TRBJ1-1; D remains ambiguous. From germline, CDR1 is KGHSH and CDR2 LQKENI. This CDR3 spans 14 amino acids. The germline V and J ends were trimmed by 4 bases and 2 bases, with 11 bases remaining between them. This chain's CDR3 is CASSLGTLNTEAFF. CDR3 coding DNA: TGTGCCAGCTCACTTGGCACCCTTAACACTGAAGCTTTCTTT.

V usage is TRBV18 and J usage is TRBJ1-3, with 7 bases aligning to TRBD1. The V gene's germline CDR1 is KGHSH and CDR2 LQKENI. The V and J ends lost 4 bases and 0 bases, in that order; junction bases with no gene match: 0. The CDR3 extends over 14 amino acids. In DNA, the CDR3 is TGTGCCAGCTCACAGGGGGCCTCTGGAAACACCATATATTTT. Encoded protein: CASSQGASGNTIYF. Complete variable domain (other parts from reference TRBV18 and TRBJ1-3): NAGVMQNPRHLVRRRGQEARLRCSPMKGHSHVYWYRQLPEEGLKFMVYLQKENIIDESGMPKERFSAEFPKEGPSILRIQQVVRGDSAAYFCASSQGASGNTIYFGEGSWLTVV.

In its sample, this clone was seen a few times. The chain links TRBV6-6 to TRBJ2-2; TRBD1 aligns across 7 bases. The junction had 13 bases not matched to a gene; V was cut back by 5 bases and J by 4 bases. CDR3 length equals 17 residues. Germline CDR1 and CDR2: MNHNY and SVGAGI (reference sequence). The CDR3 region has the DNA TGTGCCAGCAGTCGCTCTCGACAGGGCCCCCGCACCGGGGAGCTGTTTTTT. As protein: CASSRSRQGPRTGELFF.

The rearrangement joins TRBV28 to TRBJ1-3, with no clear D. From germline, CDR1 is MDHEN and CDR2 SYDVKM. The CDR3 contains 14 residues. V was shortened by 8 bases and J by 0 bases, with 11 bases between the two germline ends. The CDR3 DNA reads TGTGCCAGCCTCGAGAGGGTCTCTGGAAACACCATATATTTT. Its protein product is CASLERVSGNTIYF.

V and J are TRBV7-2 and TRBJ1-4; TRBD1 is a possible D gene (5 bases). Germline V gene data show CDR1 as SGHTA and CDR2 as FQGNSA. This CDR3 is 16 amino acids long. V dropped 0 bases and J dropped 5 bases, with 13 bases sitting between them. CDR3 in amino acids: CASSLAEGKGNEKLFF. CDR3 nucleotide sequence: TGTGCCAGCAGCTTAGCCGAAGGGAAGGGGAATGAAAAACTGTTTTTT.

The chain joins TRBV7-9 to TRBJ2-3; 11 nucleotides agree with TRBD2. J gave up 4 bases and V 5 bases, and 8 bases lay outside the gene matches. Germline V CDR1 and CDR2: SEHNR, FQNEAQ (reference sequence). The CDR3 runs to 16 residues. The CDR3 sequence: CASSLTSGTLPDTQYF. CDR3 DNA sequence: TGTGCCAGCAGCCTGACTAGCGGGACGTTGCCAGATACGCAGTATTTT.

The chain couples TRBV10-2 to TRBJ2-3; 8 nucleotides agree with TRBD2. The CDR3 is 14 amino acids. Germline V gene data show CDR1 as WSHSY and CDR2 as SAAADI. The J segment lost 3 bases and the V segment lost 7 bases, leaving 6 bases of the junction unmatched. CDR3 sequence reads: CASTSGSGTDTQYF. In DNA form, the CDR3 reads TGCGCCAGCACCAGCGGGAGTGGAACAGATACGCAGTATTTT.

This clone has only a few counts. This chain links TRBV28 with TRBJ1-6, with TRBD1 matching 8 bases. Germline CDR1 is MDHEN and CDR2 is SYDVKM. The length of the CDR3 is 14 residues. With V trimmed by 7 bases and J by 7 bases, 6 bases remained unmatched. The CDR3 region has the DNA TGTGCCAGCACCCGACAGGGGATGAATTCACCCCTCCACTTT. Its translation: CASTRQGMNSPLHF.

The chain is built from TRBV7-6 and TRBJ2-1, with a possible D match to TRBD2 (6 bases). Trimming removed 5 bases at V and 12 bases at J, with 23 bases between. Germline V gives CDR1 SGHVS, CDR2 FNYEAQ. The CDR3 runs 15 residues. The CDR3 DNA reads as TGTGCCAGCAGCCCAACGGGAGTATCGCGGGGATGGCAGTTCTTC. Protein sequence: CASSPTGVSRGWQFF.

The V and J genes are TRBV28 and TRBJ2-1, with TRBD2 as a possible D gene (5 bases). Germline values: CDR1 MDHEN, CDR2 SYDVKM. V shed 3 bases and J shed 8 bases, with 14 bases lying between them. The CDR3 covers 14 residues. This CDR3 is CASSFGYPGYEQFF. In DNA, the CDR3 is TGTGCCAGCAGTTTTGGATACCCGGGGTATGAGCAGTTCTTC.

This rearrangement joins TRBV6-5 to TRBJ2-2, with a possible D match to TRBD2 (6 bases). The CDR3 sequence is 15 residues long. Germline V CDR1 and CDR2: MNHEY, SVGAGI. Trimming removed 6 bases at V and 0 bases at J, with 11 bases between. The CDR3, as DNA: TGTGCCAGCAGACGCCCGGGAGCGAACACCGGGGAGCTGTTTTTT. It yields the protein CASRRPGANTGELFF.

This clone is a singleton in its sample. CDR3 in amino acids: CASSPGVNEQFF. CDR3 DNA: TGTGCCAGCAGTCCAGGGGTTAATGAGCAGTTCTTC. The chain joins TRBV27 to TRBJ2-1; a weak D match, TRBD1 (6 bases). V shed 5 bases and J shed 7 bases, with 9 bases lying between them. Germline lookup yields CDR1 MNHEY and CDR2 SMNVEV (reference sequence). This CDR3 spans 12 amino acids.

The rearrangement joins TRBV10-3 to TRBJ2-1; TRBD1 agrees at 9 bases. The V gene end was trimmed by 3 bases and the J gene end by 8 bases; junction bases not matched to a gene: 8. Germline V gives CDR1 ENHRY, CDR2 SYGVKD. CDR3 length: 15 amino acids. The CDR3 loop is CAISDPYRGQDEQFF. In DNA, the CDR3 is TGTGCCATCAGTGACCCCTACAGGGGGCAAGATGAGCAGTTCTTC.

This sequence joins TRBV29-1 and TRBJ1-5; no clear D. The CDR3 consists of 13 residues. The V and J ends lost 6 bases and 3 bases respectively, with 12 bases between them. Looked up from germline, CDR1 is SQVTM and CDR2 is ANQGSEA. The CDR3 loop reads CSVGGGDNQPQHF. For the CDR3, the DNA is TGCAGCGTGGGTGGCGGGGACAATCAGCCCCAGCATTTT.

This chain connects TRBV15 to TRBJ2-7; tentatively, D is TRBD2 (5 bases). V lost 0 bases to trimming and J lost 5 bases, with 11 bases between them. Germline CDR1 is LNHNV and CDR2 is YYDKDF (reference sequence). This CDR3 comprises 14 residues. The CDR3 DNA reads as TGTGCCACCAGCAGAGATAGTAGCGCTGACGAGCAGTACTTC. This translates into CATSRDSSADEQYF.

The rearrangement links TRBV5-1 to TRBJ2-7; D may be TRBD1 (6 bases). The CDR3 has 15 amino acids. V was cut by 2 bases and J by 0 bases, with 12 bases left in between. CDR1 SGHRS and CDR2 YFSETQ come from the germline V gene. The CDR3 region has the DNA TGCGCCAGCAGCTTCGTCCGGGACACCTCCTACGAGCAGTACTTC. Its protein product is CASSFVRDTSYEQYF.

The chain joins TRBV24-1 to TRBJ2-7; 7 bases fit TRBD1. The J segment lost 3 bases and the V segment lost 5 bases, leaving 0 bases of the junction unmatched. Germline V CDR1 and CDR2: KGHDR, SFDVKD. The CDR3 covers 12 residues. In DNA form, the CDR3 reads TGTGCCACCAGTGGGGACAGCTACGAGCAGTACTTC. Amino acids: CATSGDSYEQYF.

This clone occurred once. As DNA, the CDR3 is TGTGCCAGCAGTGACAGGGGTAGGAATGAAAAACTGTTTTTT. Its translation: CASSDRGRNEKLFF. This chain uses TRBV5-5 with TRBJ1-4, with 8 bases aligning to TRBD1. CDR3 length: 14 amino acids. V lost 5 bases, J lost 5 bases, and 5 bases stayed unmatched. Looked up from germline, CDR1 is SGHKS and CDR2 is YYEKEE (reference sequence). Full variable domain (rest looked up from reference TRBV5-5 and TRBJ1-4): DAGVTQSPTHLIKTRGQQVTLRCSPISGHKSVSWYQQVLGQGPQFIFQYYEKEERGRGNFPDRFSARQFPNYSSELNVNALLLGDSALYLCASSDRGRNEKLFFGSGTQLSVL.